The clone carrying this T cell receptor beta chain was counted many times. This entry belongs to a study of T-cell reconstitution after alpha-beta-depleted transplantation in children. Unique molecular identifiers were used in preparing the TCRbeta library. Each CDR3 protein gets one entry after TCRdb re-called the PCR reads with MiXCR. The sample consists of 700,000 to 950,000 distinct CDR3 sequences, 16% of them appearing once. With V trimmed by 3 bases and J by 0 bases, 7 bases remained unmatched. The CDR3 consists of 16 residues. CDR1 and CDR2 from the germline V gene are LNHNV and YYDKDF (reference sequence).

The clonotype originates from a male patient younger than 18 who had a stem cell transplant for acute lymphoblastic leukemia, so the T cells may come from the graft donor. Sequenced material: PBMCs, mostly from graft donor cells, taken 360 days after TCRalphabeta/CD19-depleted stem cell transplant. The chain couples TRBV15 to TRBJ1-1; 7 bases line up with TRBD1. The CDR3: CATSRDNRGLNTEAFF. CDR3 nucleotide sequence: TGTGCCACCAGCAGGGACAACAGGGGTCTGAACACTGAAGCTTTCTTT.